This TCR beta chain was recovered during a study of T cell responses to AZD1222 COVID-19 vaccine. Comments on this clone: Antigen: not known.

Study-wide results and caveats: The sample set comprised mostly white British donors with more females, and clonal diversity was possibly underestimated. Sampling captured repertoires only after the peak T cell response.

Repertoires were generated with immunoSEQ multiplex PCR, while TCRdb's copy carries only in-frame clones and drops some. Of around 140,000 clones detected, approximately 91% appear once; the ten largest clones hold around 1%. CDR3 length: 14 residues. Trimming took off 3 bases at V and 2 bases at J, with 9 bases between the two ends. CDR1 and CDR2 (germline): SGHRS, YFSETQ. This chain uses TRBV5-1 with TRBJ1-5; D is unresolved. The TCR was taken from an adult who received the AZD1222 COVID-19 vaccine. The material sequenced was peripheral blood, taken 28 days after the second AZD1222 dose. As DNA, the CDR3 is TGCGCCAGCAGCTGGGAATATGGCAATCAGCCCCAGCATTTT. Translation: CASSWEYGNQPQHF.